The present T cell receptor beta chain was sequenced within a study of control samples from healthy donors and cancer patients. Profiling relied on immunoSEQ multiplex PCR, and the TCRdb table lists in-frame clones only, not all of them. Of 100,000 or so clones listed, about four fifths are singletons. The specimen was blood. The receptor was isolated from a woman between 50 and 59 years old in good health.

The CDR3 region has the DNA TGTGCCAGCAGTCTGGGACTTTACAATGAGCAGTTCTTC. It translates to CASSLGLYNEQFF. The chain links TRBV6-2 or TRBV6-3 to TRBJ2-1; D is possibly TRBD2 (6 bases). The CDR3 sequence is 13 residues long. V dropped 5 bases and J dropped 4 bases, with 9 bases sitting between them. Per germline, CDR1 MNHEY and CDR2 SVGEGT.